Each of the 4 T cell receptor beta chains below was sequenced from the same sample in a study of T-cell memory formation after mild COVID-19. From the 5' RACE reads, TCRdb called clonotypes with MiXCR, one entry per CDR3 protein. The sample lists 450,000 or so distinct CDR3 sequences, about 20% occurring once. The sequenced sample consisted of PBMCs or a T cell subset sorted from them (not recorded which). The source is an adult woman who had mild COVID-19 (a few samples of this study predate the infection). Cell type and time point are not known.

This clonotype showed up just a few times. CDR3 sequence: CASSQYWGLSNQPQHF. The CDR3 DNA follows: TGCGCCAGCAGCCAATATTGGGGATTAAGCAATCAGCCCCAGCATTTT. The genes are TRBV4-1 and TRBJ1-5; D ambiguous. Germline V gene sequence: CDR1 MGHRA, CDR2 YSYEKL. V was trimmed by 2 bases and J by 1 base, leaving 12 bases between them. The CDR3 spans 16 residues.

The V call is TRBV7-9, the J call TRBJ2-5; no reliable D call. V shed 3 bases and J shed 1 base, with 12 bases lying between them. CDR1 and CDR2 from the germline V gene are SEHNR and FQNEAQ (reference sequence). The CDR3 spans 15 residues. CDR3 DNA sequence: TGTGCCAGCAGCTTGGTCAGACCAGCCCAAGAGACCCAGTACTTC. Translating it yields CASSLVRPAQETQYF.

The chain carries TRBV7-2 and TRBJ2-1, with 10 nucleotides matching TRBD2. The CDR3 covers 16 residues. Germline V gives CDR1 SGHTA, CDR2 FQGNSA. V lost 4 bases and J lost 5; bases outside the gene matches: 8. The CDR3 coding sequence is TGTGCCAGCAGCTCCCCGGGACTAGCGAGAAACAATGAGCAGTTCTTC. Residues: CASSSPGLARNNEQFF. Full variable domain (rest looked up from reference TRBV7-2 and TRBJ2-1): GAGVSQSPSNKVTEKGKDVELRCDPISGHTALYWYRQSLGQGLEFLIYFQGNSAPDKSGLPSDRFSAERTGGSVSTLTIQRTQQEDSAVYLCASSSPGLARNNEQFFGPGTRLTVL.

In this sample, this clonotype turned up a few times. This rearrangement joins TRBV5-1 to TRBJ1-1; no reliable D call. The CDR3 length is 13 residues. Germline V gene lookup returns CDR1 SGHRS and CDR2 YFSETQ. The germline V and J ends were trimmed by 4 bases and 4 bases, with 11 bases remaining between them. The CDR3 spells CASSGDAGTEAFF. The CDR3 nucleotides are TGCGCCAGCAGCGGGGATGCTGGCACTGAAGCTTTCTTT.